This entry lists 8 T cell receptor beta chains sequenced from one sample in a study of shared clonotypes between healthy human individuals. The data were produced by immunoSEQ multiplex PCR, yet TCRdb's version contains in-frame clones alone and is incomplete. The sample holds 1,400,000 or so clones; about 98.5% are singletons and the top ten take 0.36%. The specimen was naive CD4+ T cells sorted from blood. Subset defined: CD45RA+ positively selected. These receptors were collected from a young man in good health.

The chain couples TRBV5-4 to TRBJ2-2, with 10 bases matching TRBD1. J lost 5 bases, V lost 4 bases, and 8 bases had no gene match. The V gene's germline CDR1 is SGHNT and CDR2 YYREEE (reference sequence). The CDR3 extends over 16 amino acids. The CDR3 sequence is CASSRDRGRATGELFF. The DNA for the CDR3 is TGTGCCAGCAGCCGGGACAGGGGCCGTGCGACCGGGGAGCTGTTTTTT.

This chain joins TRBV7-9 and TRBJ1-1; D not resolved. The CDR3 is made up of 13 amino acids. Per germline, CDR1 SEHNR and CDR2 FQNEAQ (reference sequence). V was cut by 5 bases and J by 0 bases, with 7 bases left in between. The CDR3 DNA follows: TGTGCCAGCAGCCCAAGCATGAACACTGAAGCTTTCTTT. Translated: CASSPSMNTEAFF.

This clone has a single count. The CDR3, as DNA: TGTGCCAGCAGCCAAGATCGGGTACGCACAGATACGCAGTATTTT. Its protein is CASSQDRVRTDTQYF. The chain joins TRBV14 to TRBJ2-3, with D unresolved. This CDR3 has 15 residues. Trimming took 0 bases from V and 1 from J, leaving 8 bases between them. Germline V gene data show CDR1 as SGHDN and CDR2 as FVKESK. Full variable domain (rest looked up from reference TRBV14 and TRBJ2-3): EAGVTQFPSHSVIEKGQTVTLRCDPISGHDNLYWYRRVMGKEIKFLLHFVKESKQDESGMPNNRFLAERTGGTYSTLKVQPAELEDSGVYFCASSQDRVRTDTQYFGPGTRLTVL.

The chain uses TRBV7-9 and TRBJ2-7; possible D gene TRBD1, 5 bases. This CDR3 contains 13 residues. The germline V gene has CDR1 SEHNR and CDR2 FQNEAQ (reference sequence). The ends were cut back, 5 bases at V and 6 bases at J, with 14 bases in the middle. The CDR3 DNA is TGTGCCAGCAGCACCAGACAGTCTGGCGAGCAGTACTTC. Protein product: CASSTRQSGEQYF.

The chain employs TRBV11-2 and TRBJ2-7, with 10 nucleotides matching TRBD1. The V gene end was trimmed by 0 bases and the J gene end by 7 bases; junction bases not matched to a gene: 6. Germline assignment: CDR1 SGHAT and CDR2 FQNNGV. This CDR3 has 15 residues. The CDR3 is CASSLEGTGALEQYF. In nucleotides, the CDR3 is TGTGCCAGCAGCTTAGAAGGGACAGGGGCCTTAGAGCAGTACTTC.

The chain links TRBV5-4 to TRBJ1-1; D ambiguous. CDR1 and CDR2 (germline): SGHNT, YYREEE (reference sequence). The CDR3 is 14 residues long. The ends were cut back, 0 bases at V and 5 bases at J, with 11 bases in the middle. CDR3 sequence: CASSLDPLDTEAFF. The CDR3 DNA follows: TGTGCCAGCAGCTTGGACCCTTTGGATACTGAAGCTTTCTTT.

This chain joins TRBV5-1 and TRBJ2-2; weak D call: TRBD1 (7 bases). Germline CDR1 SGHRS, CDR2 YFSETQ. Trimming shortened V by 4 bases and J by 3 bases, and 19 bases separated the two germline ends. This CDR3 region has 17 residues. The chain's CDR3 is CASSRGGTVLHTGELFF. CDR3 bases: TGCGCCAGCAGCCGAGGGGGGACAGTTCTGCACACCGGGGAGCTGTTTTTT.

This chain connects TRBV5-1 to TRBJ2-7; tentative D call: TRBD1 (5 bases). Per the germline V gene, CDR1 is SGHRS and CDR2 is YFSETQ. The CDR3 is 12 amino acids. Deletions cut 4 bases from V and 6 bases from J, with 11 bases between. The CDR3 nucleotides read TGCGCCAGCAGCCTTCAGGACACCGAGCAGTACTTC. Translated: CASSLQDTEQYF.